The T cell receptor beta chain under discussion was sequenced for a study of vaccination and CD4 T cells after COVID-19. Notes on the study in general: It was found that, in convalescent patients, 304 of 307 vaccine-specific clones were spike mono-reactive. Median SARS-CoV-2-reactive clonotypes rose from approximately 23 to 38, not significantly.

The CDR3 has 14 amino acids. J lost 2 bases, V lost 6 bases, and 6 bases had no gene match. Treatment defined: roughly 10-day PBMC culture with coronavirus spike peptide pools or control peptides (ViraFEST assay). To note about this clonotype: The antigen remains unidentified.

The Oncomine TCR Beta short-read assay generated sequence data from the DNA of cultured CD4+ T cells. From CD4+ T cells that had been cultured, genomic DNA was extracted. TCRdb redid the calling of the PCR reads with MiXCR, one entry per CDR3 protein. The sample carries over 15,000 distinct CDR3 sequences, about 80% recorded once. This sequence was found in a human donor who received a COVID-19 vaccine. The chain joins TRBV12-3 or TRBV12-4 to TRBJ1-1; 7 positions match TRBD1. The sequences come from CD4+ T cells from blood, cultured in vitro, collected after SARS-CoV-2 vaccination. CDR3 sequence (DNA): TGTGCCAGCAGGGTAGGGACAGACAACACTGAAGCTTTCTTT. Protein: CASRVGTDNTEAFF.